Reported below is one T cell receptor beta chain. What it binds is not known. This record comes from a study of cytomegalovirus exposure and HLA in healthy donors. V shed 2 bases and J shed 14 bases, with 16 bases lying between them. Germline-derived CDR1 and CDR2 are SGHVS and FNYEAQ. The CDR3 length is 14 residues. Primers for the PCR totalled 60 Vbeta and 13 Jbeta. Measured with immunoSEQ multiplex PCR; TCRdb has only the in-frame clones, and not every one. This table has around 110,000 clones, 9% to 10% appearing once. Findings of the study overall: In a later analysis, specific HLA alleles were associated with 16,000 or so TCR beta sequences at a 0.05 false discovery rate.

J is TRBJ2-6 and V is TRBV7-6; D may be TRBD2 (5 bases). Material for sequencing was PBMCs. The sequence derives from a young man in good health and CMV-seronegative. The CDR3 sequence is CASSLKGSGGLLTF. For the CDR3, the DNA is TGTGCCAGCAGCTTAAAGGGATCCGGCGGGCTCCTGACTTTC.